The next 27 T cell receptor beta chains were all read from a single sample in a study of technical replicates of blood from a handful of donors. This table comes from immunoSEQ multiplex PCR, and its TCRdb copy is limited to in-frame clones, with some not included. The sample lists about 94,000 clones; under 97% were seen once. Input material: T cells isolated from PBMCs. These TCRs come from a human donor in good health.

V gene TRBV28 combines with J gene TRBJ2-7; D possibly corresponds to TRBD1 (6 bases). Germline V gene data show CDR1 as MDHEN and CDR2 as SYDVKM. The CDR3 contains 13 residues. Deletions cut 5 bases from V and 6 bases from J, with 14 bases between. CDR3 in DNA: TGTGCCAGCAGTCACACAGGGATGGGCGAGCAGTACTTC. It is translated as CASSHTGMGEQYF.

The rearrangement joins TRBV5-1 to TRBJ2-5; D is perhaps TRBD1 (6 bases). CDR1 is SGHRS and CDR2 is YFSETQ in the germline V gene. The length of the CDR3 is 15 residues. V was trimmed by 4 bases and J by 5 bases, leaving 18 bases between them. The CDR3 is CASSSSGVPWETQYF. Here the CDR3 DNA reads TGCGCCAGCAGCAGTTCAGGGGTACCGTGGGAGACCCAGTACTTC.

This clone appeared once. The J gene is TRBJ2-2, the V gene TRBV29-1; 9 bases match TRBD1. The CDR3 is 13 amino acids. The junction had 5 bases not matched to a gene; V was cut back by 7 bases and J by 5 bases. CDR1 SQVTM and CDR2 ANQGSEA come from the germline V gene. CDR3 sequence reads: CSATGGGTGELFF. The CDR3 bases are TGCAGCGCTACAGGGGGCGGTACCGGGGAGCTGTTTTTT.

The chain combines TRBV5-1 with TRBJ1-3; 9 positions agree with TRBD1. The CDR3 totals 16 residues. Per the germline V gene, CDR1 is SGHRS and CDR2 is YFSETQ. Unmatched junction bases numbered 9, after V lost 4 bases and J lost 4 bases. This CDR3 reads CASSGTGQGNGNTIYF. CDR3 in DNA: TGCGCCAGCAGCGGCACCGGACAGGGGAACGGAAACACCATATATTTT.

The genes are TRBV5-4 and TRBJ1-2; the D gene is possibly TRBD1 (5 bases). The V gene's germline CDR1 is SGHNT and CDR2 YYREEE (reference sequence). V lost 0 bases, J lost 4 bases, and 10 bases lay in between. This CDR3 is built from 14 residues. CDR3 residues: CASSLAGDGYGYTF. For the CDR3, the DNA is TGTGCCAGCAGCTTGGCGGGGGACGGCTATGGCTACACCTTC.

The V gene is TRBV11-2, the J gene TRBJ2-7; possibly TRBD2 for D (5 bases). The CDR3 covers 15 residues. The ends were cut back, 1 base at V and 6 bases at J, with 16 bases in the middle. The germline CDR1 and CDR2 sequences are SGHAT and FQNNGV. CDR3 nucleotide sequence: TGTGCCAGCAGCTTAGTTCGGGATGGAGGTTTCGAGCAGTACTTC. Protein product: CASSLVRDGGFEQYF.

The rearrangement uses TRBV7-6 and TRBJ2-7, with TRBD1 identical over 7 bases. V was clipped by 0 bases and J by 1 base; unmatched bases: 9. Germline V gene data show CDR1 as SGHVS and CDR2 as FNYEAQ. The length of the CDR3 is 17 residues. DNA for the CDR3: TGTGCCAGCAGCTTAGCGGGAATGGGGACAGCTTCCTACGAGCAGTACTTC. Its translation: CASSLAGMGTASYEQYF. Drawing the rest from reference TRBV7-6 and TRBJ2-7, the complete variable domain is GAGVSQSPRYKVTKRGQDVALRCDPISGHVSLYWYRQALGQGPEFLTYFNYEAQQDKSGLPNDRFSAERPEGSISTLTIQRTEQRDSAMYRCASSLAGMGTASYEQYFGPGTRLTVT.

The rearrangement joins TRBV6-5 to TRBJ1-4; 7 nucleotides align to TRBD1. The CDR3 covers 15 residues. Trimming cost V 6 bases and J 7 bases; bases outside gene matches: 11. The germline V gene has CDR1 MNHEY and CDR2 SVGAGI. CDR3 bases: TGTGCCAGCAGCCAAGAACAGGGGATGGCTGAAAAACTGTTTTTT. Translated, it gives CASSQEQGMAEKLFF.

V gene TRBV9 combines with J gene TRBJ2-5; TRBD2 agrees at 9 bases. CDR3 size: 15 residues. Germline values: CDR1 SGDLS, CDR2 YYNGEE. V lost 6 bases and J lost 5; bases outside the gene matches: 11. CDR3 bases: TGTGCCAGCAACCCTTTAGCGGGGGTGGATGAGACCCAGTACTTC. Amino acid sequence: CASNPLAGVDETQYF. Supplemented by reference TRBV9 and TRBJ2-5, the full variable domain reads DSGVTQTPKHLITATGQRVTLRCSPRSGDLSVYWYQQSLDQGLQFLIQYYNGEERAKGNILERFSAQQFPDLHSELNLSSLELGDSALYFCASNPLAGVDETQYFGPGTRLLVL.

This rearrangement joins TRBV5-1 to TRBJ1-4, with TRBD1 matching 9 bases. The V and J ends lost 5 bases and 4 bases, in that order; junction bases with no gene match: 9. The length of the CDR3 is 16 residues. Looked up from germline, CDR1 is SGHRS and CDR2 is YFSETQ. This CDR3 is CASSTQGAGFNEKLFF. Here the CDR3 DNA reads TGCGCCAGCAGTACACAGGGGGCCGGATTTAATGAAAAACTGTTTTTT.

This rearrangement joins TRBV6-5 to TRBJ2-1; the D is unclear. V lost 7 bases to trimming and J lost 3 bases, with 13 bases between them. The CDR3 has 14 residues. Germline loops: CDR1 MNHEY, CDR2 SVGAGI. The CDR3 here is CASIIEPGYNEQFF. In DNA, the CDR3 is TGTGCCAGCATAATCGAGCCGGGCTACAATGAGCAGTTCTTC.

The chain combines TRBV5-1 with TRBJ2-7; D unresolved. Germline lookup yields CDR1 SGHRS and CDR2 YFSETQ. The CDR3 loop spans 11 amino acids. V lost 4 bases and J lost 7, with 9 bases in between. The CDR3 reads CASSTEREQYF. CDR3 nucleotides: TGCGCCAGCAGCACGGAGAGGGAGCAGTACTTC.

The CDR3 coding sequence is TGTGCCAGTCGCGGACTAGCGAAAGGGGGAGAGACCCAGTACTTC. Amino acid sequence: CASRGLAKGGETQYF. The chain joins TRBV6-5 to TRBJ2-5; 9 nucleotides match TRBD2. Per the germline V gene, CDR1 is MNHEY and CDR2 is SVGAGI. Trimming removed 9 bases from V and 4 bases from J; junction bases left unmatched: 12. This CDR3 is built from 15 residues.

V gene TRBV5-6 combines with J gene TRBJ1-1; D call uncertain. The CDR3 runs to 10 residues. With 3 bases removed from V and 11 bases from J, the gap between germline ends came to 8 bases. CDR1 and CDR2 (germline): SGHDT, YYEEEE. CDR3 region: CASSWASAFF. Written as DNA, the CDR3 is TGTGCCAGCAGCTGGGCCTCCGCTTTCTTT.

CDR3 residues: CASSLVQARGNYEQYF. The CDR3 DNA is TGTGCCAGCAGTTTAGTGCAGGCACGGGGGAATTACGAGCAGTACTTC. The chain couples TRBV28 to TRBJ2-7, with D perhaps TRBD2 (6 bases). Germline CDR1 and CDR2: MDHEN and SYDVKM. V lost 2 bases and J lost 4, with 18 bases in between. This CDR3 comprises 16 residues.

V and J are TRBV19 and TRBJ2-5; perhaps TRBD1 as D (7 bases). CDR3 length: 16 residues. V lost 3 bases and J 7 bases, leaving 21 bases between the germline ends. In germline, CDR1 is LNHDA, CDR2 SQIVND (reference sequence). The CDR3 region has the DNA TGTGCCAGTAGTATGCGGCCGGGAGTTAGACAGGGGACCCAGTACTTC. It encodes CASSMRPGVRQGTQYF.

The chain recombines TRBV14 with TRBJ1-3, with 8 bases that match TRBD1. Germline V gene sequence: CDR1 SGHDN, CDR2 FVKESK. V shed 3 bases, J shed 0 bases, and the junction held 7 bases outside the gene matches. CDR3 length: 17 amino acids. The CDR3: CASSQLRQGSSGNTIYF. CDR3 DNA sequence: TGTGCCAGCAGCCAGCTTCGACAGGGGAGCTCTGGAAACACCATATATTTT.

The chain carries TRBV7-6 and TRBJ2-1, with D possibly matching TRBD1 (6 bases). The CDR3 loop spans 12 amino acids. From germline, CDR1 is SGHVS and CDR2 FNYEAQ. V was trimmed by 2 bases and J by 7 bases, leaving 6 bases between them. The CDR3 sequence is CASSLQGNEQFF. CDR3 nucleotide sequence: TGTGCCAGCAGCTTACAGGGGAATGAGCAGTTCTTC.

CDR3 protein: CASSLSPNIYGYTF. The CDR3 DNA sequence: TGTGCCAGCAGTTTATCCCCGAACATTTATGGCTACACCTTC. The V gene is TRBV28, the J gene TRBJ1-2; D ambiguous. The CDR3 runs to 14 residues. Trimming shortened V by 1 base and J by 5 bases, and 11 bases separated the two germline ends. Germline V gene data show CDR1 as MDHEN and CDR2 as SYDVKM.

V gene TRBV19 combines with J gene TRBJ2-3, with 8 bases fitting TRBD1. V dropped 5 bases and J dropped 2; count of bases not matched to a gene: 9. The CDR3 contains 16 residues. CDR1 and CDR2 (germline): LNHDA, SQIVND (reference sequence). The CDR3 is CASSPRQGWDTDTQYF. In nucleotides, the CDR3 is TGTGCCAGTAGTCCCAGACAGGGGTGGGACACAGATACGCAGTATTTT.

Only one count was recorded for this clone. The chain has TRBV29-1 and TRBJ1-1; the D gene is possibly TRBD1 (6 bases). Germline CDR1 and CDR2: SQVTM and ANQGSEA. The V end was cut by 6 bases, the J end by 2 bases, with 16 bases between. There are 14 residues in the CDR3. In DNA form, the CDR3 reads TGCAGCGTGGGGGCAGGGATGCGAAACACTGAAGCTTTCTTT. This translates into CSVGAGMRNTEAFF.

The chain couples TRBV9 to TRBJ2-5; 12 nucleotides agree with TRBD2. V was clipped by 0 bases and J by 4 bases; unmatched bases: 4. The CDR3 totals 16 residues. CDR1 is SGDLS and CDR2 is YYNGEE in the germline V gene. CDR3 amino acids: CASSVVPSGGGETQYF. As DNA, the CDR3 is TGTGCCAGCAGCGTAGTGCCTAGCGGGGGGGGAGAGACCCAGTACTTC.

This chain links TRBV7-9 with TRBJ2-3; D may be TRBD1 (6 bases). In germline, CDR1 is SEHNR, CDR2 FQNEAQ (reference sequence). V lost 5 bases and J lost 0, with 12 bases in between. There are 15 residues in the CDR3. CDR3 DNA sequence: TGTGCCAGCAGCCCTGGACAGACTAGCACAGATACGCAGTATTTT. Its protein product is CASSPGQTSTDTQYF.

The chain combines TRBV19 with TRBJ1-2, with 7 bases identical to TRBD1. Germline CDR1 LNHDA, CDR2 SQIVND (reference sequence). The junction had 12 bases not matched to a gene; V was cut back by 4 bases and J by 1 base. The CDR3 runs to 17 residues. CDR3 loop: CASSSLGTATINYGYTF. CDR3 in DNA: TGTGCCAGTAGTAGTTTGGGGACAGCGACAATTAACTATGGCTACACCTTC.

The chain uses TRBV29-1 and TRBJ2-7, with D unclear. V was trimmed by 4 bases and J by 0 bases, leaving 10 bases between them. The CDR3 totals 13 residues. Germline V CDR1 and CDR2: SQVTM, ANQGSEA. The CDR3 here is CSVVAETSYEQYF. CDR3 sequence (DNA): TGCAGCGTTGTTGCGGAGACCTCCTACGAGCAGTACTTC.

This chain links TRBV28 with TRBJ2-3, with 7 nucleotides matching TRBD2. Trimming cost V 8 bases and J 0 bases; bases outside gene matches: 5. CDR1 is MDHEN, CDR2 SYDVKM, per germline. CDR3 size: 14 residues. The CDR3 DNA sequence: TGTGCCAGCCGGGCTAGCGGAAGCACAGATACGCAGTATTTT. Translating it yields CASRASGSTDTQYF.

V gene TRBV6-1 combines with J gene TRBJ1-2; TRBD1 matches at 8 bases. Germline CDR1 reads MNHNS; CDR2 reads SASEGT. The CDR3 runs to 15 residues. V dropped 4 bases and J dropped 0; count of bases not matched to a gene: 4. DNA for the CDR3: TGTGCCAGCAGTGCCAGGACAGGGTCTAACTATGGCTACACCTTC. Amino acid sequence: CASSARTGSNYGYTF.